A selection of T cell receptor beta chains follows, all from one sample in a study of T-cell reconstitution after alpha-beta-depleted transplantation in children. TCRdb re-derived calls from the PCR reads in MiXCR, one entry per CDR3 protein. Of hundreds of thousands of distinct CDR3 sequences in the sample, around 17% were seen once. Sequencing used PBMCs from the stem cell graft donor, obtained from the stem cell graft. These receptor sequences come from a human donor who donated a stem cell graft to a child with acute myeloid leukemia. CDR3s include the opening cysteine and the closing phenylalanine or tryptophan. Each record gives: D gene, J gene, clone size, V gene, CDR3 DNA, CDR3 protein. The D gene is left open where the match is weak. Only some rows state a clone size, as once, few, many or a class for expanded clones.

d_gene: .; j_gene: TRBJ2-5; abundance: many; v_gene: TRBV20-1; CDR3nt: TGCAGTGCTAGAGAATGGTCCCGAGAGACCCAGTACTTC; CDR3aa: CSAREWSRETQYF
d_gene: .; j_gene: TRBJ2-3; abundance: few; v_gene: TRBV24-1; CDR3nt: TGTGCCACCAGTGACACGGGACCATACGAAAATACGCAGTATTTT; CDR3aa: CATSDTGPYENTQYF
d_gene: .; j_gene: TRBJ2-1; abundance: few; v_gene: TRBV3-1; CDR3nt: TGTGCCAGCAGCCAAGCGAGGACAGCCTACAATGAGCAGTTCTTC; CDR3aa: CASSQARTAYNEQFF
d_gene: TRBD1; j_gene: TRBJ2-6; abundance: .; v_gene: TRBV2; CDR3nt: TGTGCCACCAGCAGGGACCTGACAGGGTTCAACTCTGGGGCCAACGTCCTGACTTTC; CDR3aa: CATSRDLTGFNSGANVLTF
d_gene: .; j_gene: TRBJ2-5; abundance: .; v_gene: TRBV5-1; CDR3nt: TGCGCCAGTCACCGCGGGGATGAGACCCAGTACTTC; CDR3aa: CASHRGDETQYF
d_gene: .; j_gene: TRBJ2-5; abundance: .; v_gene: TRBV12-3/TRBV12-4; CDR3nt: TGTGCCAGCAGTTTATATCTGCGGTTTTCGGAGGGCTCGGCCGGAGAGACCCAGTACTTC; CDR3aa: CASSLYLRFSEGSAGETQYF
d_gene: .; j_gene: TRBJ1-5; abundance: many; v_gene: TRBV21-1; CDR3nt: TGTGCCAGCACCTTAGGACGTAATCAGCCCCAGCATTTT; CDR3aa: CASTLGRNQPQHF
d_gene: TRBD1; j_gene: TRBJ1-2; abundance: few; v_gene: TRBV5-1; CDR3nt: TGCGCCAGCAGCGCCCGACAGGGGACGGATGGCTACACCTTC; CDR3aa: CASSARQGTDGYTF
d_gene: TRBD1; j_gene: TRBJ1-2; abundance: many; v_gene: TRBV4-3; CDR3nt: TGCGCCAGCAGCCAAGAAGTCACAGGGGGGACATATGGCTACACCTTC; CDR3aa: CASSQEVTGGTYGYTF
d_gene: TRBD2; j_gene: TRBJ2-1; abundance: many; v_gene: TRBV2; CDR3nt: TGTGCCAGCGATGAATGGACTAGCGGGGGCAACTCCTACAATGAGCAGTTCTTC; CDR3aa: CASDEWTSGGNSYNEQFF
d_gene: .; j_gene: TRBJ1-1; abundance: many; v_gene: TRBV27; CDR3nt: TGTGCCAGCAGTTTATCGCGGACAGATCGAGCTTTCTTT; CDR3aa: CASSLSRTDRAFF
d_gene: .; j_gene: TRBJ2-1; abundance: many; v_gene: TRBV5-1; CDR3nt: TGCGCCAGCAGCTCGGCAGGGTCGAGCTCCTACAATGAGCAGTTCTTC; CDR3aa: CASSSAGSSSYNEQFF
d_gene: .; j_gene: TRBJ1-3; abundance: .; v_gene: TRBV5-1; CDR3nt: TGCGCCAGCAGCGCCGGCCAGGGCACCATATATTTT; CDR3aa: CASSAGQGTIYF
d_gene: TRBD1; j_gene: TRBJ2-3; abundance: many; v_gene: TRBV7-2; CDR3nt: TGTGCCAGCAGCCTTCAGACAGGGGGCGCGGATACGCAGTATTTT; CDR3aa: CASSLQTGGADTQYF
d_gene: .; j_gene: TRBJ1-1; abundance: many; v_gene: TRBV12-3/TRBV12-4; CDR3nt: TGTGCCAGCAGTCCCCGGGCCCCGTCTATGAACACTGAAGCTTTCTTT; CDR3aa: CASSPRAPSMNTEAFF
d_gene: .; j_gene: TRBJ2-1; abundance: many; v_gene: TRBV7-6; CDR3nt: TGTGCCAGCAGCTTAGAAGTGGGGCCTCTAGGGAATGAGCAGTTCTTC; CDR3aa: CASSLEVGPLGNEQFF
d_gene: .; j_gene: TRBJ1-4; abundance: .; v_gene: TRBV4-3; CDR3nt: TGCGCCAGCAGCCAGAGACACGGGGCTTACGGGAAAGAAAAACTGTTTTTT; CDR3aa: CASSQRHGAYGKEKLFF
d_gene: TRBD2; j_gene: TRBJ2-3; abundance: many; v_gene: TRBV20-1; CDR3nt: TGCAGTGCTAGAGATTTGAGCGGGGGCACAGATACGCAGTATTTT; CDR3aa: CSARDLSGGTDTQYF
d_gene: .; j_gene: TRBJ2-3; abundance: .; v_gene: TRBV2; CDR3nt: TGTGCCAGCAGTGAGCCCTTCAGCACAGATACGCAGTATTTT; CDR3aa: CASSEPFSTDTQYF
d_gene: .; j_gene: TRBJ2-3; abundance: many; v_gene: TRBV29-1; CDR3nt: TGCAGCGTTGGGGGCCGCGCGGGAAGTCCAGATACGCAGTATTTT; CDR3aa: CSVGGRAGSPDTQYF
d_gene: .; j_gene: TRBJ1-1; abundance: .; v_gene: TRBV6-1; CDR3nt: TGTGCCAGCGGGGGGGGAGGGGTCAGTTCGTCCCCGAAGGGGACTGAAGCTTTCTTT; CDR3aa: CASGGGGVSSSPKGTEAFF
d_gene: TRBD2; j_gene: TRBJ2-5; abundance: few; v_gene: TRBV6-2/TRBV6-3; CDR3nt: TGTGCCAGCGGGCATGGGGCTAGCGGGGGGAGGGGGACCCAGTACTTC; CDR3aa: CASGHGASGGRGTQYF
d_gene: .; j_gene: TRBJ2-2; abundance: many; v_gene: TRBV27; CDR3nt: TGTGCCAGCAGTCGCTCACCGGGGGAGCTGTTTTTT; CDR3aa: CASSRSPGELFF
d_gene: .; j_gene: TRBJ2-1; abundance: many; v_gene: TRBV6-2/TRBV6-3; CDR3nt: TGTGCCAGCAGTTATTACGTCCAGCGGGTGAGCTCCTACAATGAGCAGTTCTTC; CDR3aa: CASSYYVQRVSSYNEQFF
d_gene: TRBD2; j_gene: TRBJ2-7; abundance: many; v_gene: TRBV20-1; CDR3nt: TGCAGTGCTAGGGAGTCAGCGGGGGGGTACGGTCAGTACTTC; CDR3aa: CSARESAGGYGQYF
d_gene: .; j_gene: TRBJ2-5; abundance: few; v_gene: TRBV10-1; CDR3nt: TGCGCCAGCAGTGAACAGGTCCAGGGGGAGACCCAGTACTTC; CDR3aa: CASSEQVQGETQYF
d_gene: .; j_gene: TRBJ2-5; abundance: few; v_gene: TRBV11-2; CDR3nt: TGTGCCAGCAGCTTAGGGTCGAGCTTCCCTTCGGAGACCCAGTACTTC; CDR3aa: CASSLGSSFPSETQYF
d_gene: .; j_gene: TRBJ2-1; abundance: .; v_gene: TRBV29-1; CDR3nt: TGCAGCGGGTGGGGCGAAATCTCCTACAATGAGCAGTTCTTC; CDR3aa: CSGWGEISYNEQFF
d_gene: .; j_gene: TRBJ2-7; abundance: .; v_gene: TRBV5-1; CDR3nt: TGCGCCCGCAGCTCAGGCGGAACAGTCTCCTACGAGCAGTACTTC; CDR3aa: CARSSGGTVSYEQYF
d_gene: TRBD1; j_gene: TRBJ2-7; abundance: few; v_gene: TRBV10-3; CDR3nt: TGTGCCATCAAGGAGACAGGGGTCCACGAGCAGTACTTC; CDR3aa: CAIKETGVHEQYF
d_gene: .; j_gene: TRBJ2-7; abundance: few; v_gene: TRBV9; CDR3nt: TGTGCCAGCAGCGTAGAGGATTTTGCGTACGAGCAGTACTTC; CDR3aa: CASSVEDFAYEQYF
d_gene: .; j_gene: TRBJ2-1; abundance: .; v_gene: TRBV7-2; CDR3nt: TGTGCCAGCAGAGACCTAATATCAGTCTCCTACAATGAGCAGTTCTTC; CDR3aa: CASRDLISVSYNEQFF
d_gene: .; j_gene: TRBJ2-3; abundance: .; v_gene: TRBV20-1; CDR3nt: TGCAGTGCTAGAGATTACGGGGAAGAGTTCACAGATACGCAGTATTTT; CDR3aa: CSARDYGEEFTDTQYF
d_gene: TRBD2; j_gene: TRBJ2-1; abundance: .; v_gene: TRBV28; CDR3nt: TGTGCCAGCAGTATTATGCAGCGGGGGGGCTACAATGAGCAGTTCTTC; CDR3aa: CASSIMQRGGYNEQFF
d_gene: .; j_gene: TRBJ1-2; abundance: few; v_gene: TRBV20-1; CDR3nt: TGCAGTGCCGCTGGCTCGGATACATCTAACTATGGCTACACCTTC; CDR3aa: CSAAGSDTSNYGYTF
d_gene: .; j_gene: TRBJ2-2; abundance: many; v_gene: TRBV7-2; CDR3nt: TGTGCCAGCAGCTTAGAGGCGGGGGCGACCGGGGAGCTGTTTTTT; CDR3aa: CASSLEAGATGELFF
d_gene: .; j_gene: TRBJ1-5; abundance: many; v_gene: TRBV28; CDR3nt: TGTGCCAGCAGTTATCGGCTGGGAGCCCAGCATTTT; CDR3aa: CASSYRLGAQHF
d_gene: .; j_gene: TRBJ2-5; abundance: once; v_gene: TRBV3-1; CDR3nt: TGTGCCAGCAGCCAAGATCGGTGGGGCGCGGGGGAGACCCAGTACTTC; CDR3aa: CASSQDRWGAGETQYF
d_gene: TRBD2; j_gene: TRBJ2-5; abundance: many; v_gene: TRBV20-1; CDR3nt: TGCAGTGCTCAGACTAGCGCCGAGACCCAGTACTTC; CDR3aa: CSAQTSAETQYF
d_gene: .; j_gene: TRBJ1-1; abundance: few; v_gene: TRBV7-2; CDR3nt: TGTGCCAGCAGCCCCCAGAGAACTGAAGCTTTCTTT; CDR3aa: CASSPQRTEAFF
d_gene: TRBD2; j_gene: TRBJ2-2; abundance: many; v_gene: TRBV6-1; CDR3nt: TGTGCCATCTCCGGGACTAGCGTTGCCGGGGAGCTGTTTTTT; CDR3aa: CAISGTSVAGELFF
d_gene: TRBD2; j_gene: TRBJ2-3; abundance: .; v_gene: TRBV5-4; CDR3nt: TGTGCCAGCAGCTGGGGGGGGGGAGGGGCAGATACGCAGTATTTT; CDR3aa: CASSWGGGGADTQYF
d_gene: .; j_gene: TRBJ2-2; abundance: many; v_gene: TRBV20-1; CDR3nt: TGCAGTGCGCGCAGGTTTACCGGGGAGCTGTTTTTT; CDR3aa: CSARRFTGELFF
d_gene: TRBD2; j_gene: TRBJ2-4; abundance: many; v_gene: TRBV15; CDR3nt: TGTGCCACCAGCAGAGGGGAGGGAAGTGGAAACATTCAGTACTTC; CDR3aa: CATSRGEGSGNIQYF
d_gene: .; j_gene: TRBJ2-5; abundance: few; v_gene: TRBV12-3/TRBV12-4; CDR3nt: TGTGCCAGCAGTTTGGGTGACCCTGGGGAGACCCAGTACTTC; CDR3aa: CASSLGDPGETQYF
d_gene: .; j_gene: TRBJ2-7; abundance: many; v_gene: TRBV4-3; CDR3nt: TGCGCCAGCAGCCAGTCCACATGGGGAGACTACGAGCAGTACTTC; CDR3aa: CASSQSTWGDYEQYF
d_gene: TRBD1; j_gene: TRBJ1-1; abundance: .; v_gene: TRBV18; CDR3nt: TGTGCCAGCTCACCACCGACAGGGCCCCTTGCCTTT; CDR3aa: CASSPPTGPLAF
d_gene: TRBD1; j_gene: TRBJ2-7; abundance: .; v_gene: TRBV11-1; CDR3nt: TGTGCCAGCAGCTTAGTCCGGACAGGGGTTGCTAACGAGCAGTACTTC; CDR3aa: CASSLVRTGVANEQYF
d_gene: .; j_gene: TRBJ2-1; abundance: few; v_gene: TRBV20-1; CDR3nt: TGCAGTGCTAGAGATTCTGCGATACTCTACAATGAGCAGTTCTTC; CDR3aa: CSARDSAILYNEQFF